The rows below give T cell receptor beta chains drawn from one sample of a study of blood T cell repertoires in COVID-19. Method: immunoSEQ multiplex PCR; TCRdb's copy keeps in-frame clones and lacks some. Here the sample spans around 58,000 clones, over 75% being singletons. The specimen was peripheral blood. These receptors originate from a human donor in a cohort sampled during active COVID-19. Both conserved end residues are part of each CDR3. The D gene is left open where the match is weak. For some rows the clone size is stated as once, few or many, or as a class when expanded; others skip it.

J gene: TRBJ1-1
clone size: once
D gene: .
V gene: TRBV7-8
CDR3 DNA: TGTGCCAGCAGCTCAGGGGAGGGATTGAACACTGAAGCTTTCTTT
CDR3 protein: CASSSGEGLNTEAFF

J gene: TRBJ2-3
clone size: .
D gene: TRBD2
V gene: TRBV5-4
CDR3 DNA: TGTGCCAGCAGCTTGCTTCTAGCGGGGGGCACAGATACGCAGTATTTT
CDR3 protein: CASSLLLAGGTDTQYF

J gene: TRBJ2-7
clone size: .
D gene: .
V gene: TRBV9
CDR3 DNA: TGTGCCAGCAGCGTAGGCACTCAGGGGGAGCAGTACTTC
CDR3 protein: CASSVGTQGEQYF

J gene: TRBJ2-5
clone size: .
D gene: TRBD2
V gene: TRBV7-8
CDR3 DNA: TGTGCCAGCAGCCGGACCGGGGGGGAGACCCAGTACTTC
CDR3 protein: CASSRTGGETQYF

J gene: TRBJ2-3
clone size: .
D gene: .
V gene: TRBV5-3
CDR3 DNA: TGTGCCAGAAGCGGTCCTTCAACAGGGTGTACAGATACGCAGTATTTT
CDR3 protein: CARSGPSTGCTDTQYF

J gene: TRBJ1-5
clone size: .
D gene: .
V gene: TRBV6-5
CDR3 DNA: TGTGCCAGCGGAGCCGAGAGGAGCAATCAGCCCCAGCATTTT
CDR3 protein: CASGAERSNQPQHF

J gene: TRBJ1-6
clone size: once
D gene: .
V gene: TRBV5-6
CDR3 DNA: TGTGCCAGCAGCTTGGAGACTCAAAATTCACCCCTCCACTTT
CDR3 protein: CASSLETQNSPLHF

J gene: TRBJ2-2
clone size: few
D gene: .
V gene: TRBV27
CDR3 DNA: TGTGCCAGCGCCACCGCATCGGTTACCGGGGAGCTGTTTTTT
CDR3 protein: CASATASVTGELFF

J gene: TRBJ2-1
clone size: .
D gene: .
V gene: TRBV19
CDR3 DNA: TGTGCCACCCAGGGGTCAGGGAAGTTTTTATATGAGCAGTTCTTC
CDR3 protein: CATQGSGKFLYEQFF

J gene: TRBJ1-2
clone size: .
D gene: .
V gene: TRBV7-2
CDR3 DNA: TGTGCCAGCAGCCCACAGGGTGGGCGCTATGGCTACACCTTC
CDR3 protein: CASSPQGGRYGYTF

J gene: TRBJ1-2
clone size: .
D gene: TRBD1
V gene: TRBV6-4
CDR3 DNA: TGTGCCAGCACACTATCGAGGAGCCAGGGGGCGGATGGCTACACCTTC
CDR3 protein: CASTLSRSQGADGYTF

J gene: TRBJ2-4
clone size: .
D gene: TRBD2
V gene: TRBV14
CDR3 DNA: TGTGCCAGCAGCTTCCGGGGGGGCCAGGACATTCAGTACTTC
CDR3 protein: CASSFRGGQDIQYF

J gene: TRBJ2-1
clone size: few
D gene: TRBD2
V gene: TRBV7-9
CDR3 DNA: TGTGCCAGCAGCGTCGGGCTAGCGGGGGGGCATTACAATGAGCAGTTCTTC
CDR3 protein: CASSVGLAGGHYNEQFF

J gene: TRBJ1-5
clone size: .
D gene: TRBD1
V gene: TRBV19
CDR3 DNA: TGTGCCACCTCAGGGGGTCGCAATCAGCCCCAGCATTTT
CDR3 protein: CATSGGRNQPQHF

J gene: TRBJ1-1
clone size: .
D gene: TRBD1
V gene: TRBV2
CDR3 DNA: TGTGCCAGCAGGCCAGGGGGCACTGAAGCTTTCTTT
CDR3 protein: CASRPGGTEAFF

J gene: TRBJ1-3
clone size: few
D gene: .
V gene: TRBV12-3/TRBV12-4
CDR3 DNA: TGTGCCAGCAGCAGGGGCTCTGGAAACACCATATATTTT
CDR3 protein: CASSRGSGNTIYF

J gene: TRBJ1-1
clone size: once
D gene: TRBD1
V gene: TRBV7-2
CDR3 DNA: TGTGCCAGCAGCCCCCGGACAGGGAGAATGAACACTGAAGCTTTCTTT
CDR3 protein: CASSPRTGRMNTEAFF

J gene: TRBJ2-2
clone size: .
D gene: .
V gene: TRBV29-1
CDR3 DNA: TGCAGCGTTGAAGGGTGGACAGCTACCGGGGAGCTGTTTTTT
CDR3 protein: CSVEGWTATGELFF

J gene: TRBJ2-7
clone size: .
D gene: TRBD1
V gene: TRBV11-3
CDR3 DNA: TGTGCCAGCAGCTTAGCCGGGACAGGGGGCTACGAGCAGTACTTC
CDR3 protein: CASSLAGTGGYEQYF

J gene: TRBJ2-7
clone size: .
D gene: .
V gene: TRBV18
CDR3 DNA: TGTGCCAGCTCACCACCGGCGGTTATGTACGAGCAGTACTTC
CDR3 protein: CASSPPAVMYEQYF

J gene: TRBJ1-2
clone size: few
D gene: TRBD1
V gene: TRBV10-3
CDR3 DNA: TGTGCCATCAGTGGAGGGGACAGCGCGAACTATGGCTACACCTTC
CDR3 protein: CAISGGDSANYGYTF

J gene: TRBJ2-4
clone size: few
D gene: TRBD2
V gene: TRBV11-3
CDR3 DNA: TGTGCCAGCAGCTTAGCCGGCTATCTAGCGGTCTCTTGGGCCAAAAACATTCAGTACTTC
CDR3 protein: CASSLAGYLAVSWAKNIQYF

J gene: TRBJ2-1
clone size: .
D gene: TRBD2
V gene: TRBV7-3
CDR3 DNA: TGTGCCAGCAGCTCCGGGATCCTAGCGGGTCATGATGAGCAGTTCTTC
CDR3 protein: CASSSGILAGHDEQFF

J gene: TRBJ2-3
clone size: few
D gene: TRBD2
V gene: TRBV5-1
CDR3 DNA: TGCGCCAGCAGCCGGCTGTCGGGCGGGGGGAACACAGATACGCAGTATTTT
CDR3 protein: CASSRLSGGGNTDTQYF

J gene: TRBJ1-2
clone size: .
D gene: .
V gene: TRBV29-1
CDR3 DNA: TGCAGCGTTGAATCGATCCGAGGATATGGCTACACCTTC
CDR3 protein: CSVESIRGYGYTF

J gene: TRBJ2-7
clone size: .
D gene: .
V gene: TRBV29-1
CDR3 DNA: TGCAGCGTTGAAGTGGGGCAGGGGTGGGAGCAGTACTTC
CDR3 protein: CSVEVGQGWEQYF

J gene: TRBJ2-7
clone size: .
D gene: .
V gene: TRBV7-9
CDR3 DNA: TGTGCCAGCAGCTTAGCACAGGGCTACGAGCAGTACTTC
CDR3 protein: CASSLAQGYEQYF

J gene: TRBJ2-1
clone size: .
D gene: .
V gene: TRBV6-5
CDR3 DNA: TGTGCCAGCAGTTACTCTACAGGGTCTTACAATGAGCAGTTCTTC
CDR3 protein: CASSYSTGSYNEQFF

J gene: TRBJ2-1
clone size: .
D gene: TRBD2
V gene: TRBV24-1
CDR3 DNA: TGTGCCACCAGTGTCGGTTCGGGAGGGTCCTACAATGAGCAGTTCTTC
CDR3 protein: CATSVGSGGSYNEQFF

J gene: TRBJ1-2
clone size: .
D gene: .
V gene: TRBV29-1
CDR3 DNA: TGCAGCGTGAGGGAACAGGGTGGGGATGGCTACACCTTC
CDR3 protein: CSVREQGGDGYTF

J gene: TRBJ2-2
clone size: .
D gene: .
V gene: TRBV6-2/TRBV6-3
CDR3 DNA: TGTGCCAGCAGTTGGGCAGGGGGGACCGGGGAGCTGTTTTTT
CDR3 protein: CASSWAGGTGELFF

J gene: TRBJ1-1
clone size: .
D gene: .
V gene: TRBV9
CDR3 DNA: TGTGCCAGCAGCGTCCGACAGGACACGAACACTGAAGCTTTCTTT
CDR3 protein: CASSVRQDTNTEAFF

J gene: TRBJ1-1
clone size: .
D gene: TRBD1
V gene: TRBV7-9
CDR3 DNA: TGTGCCAGCAGCTTAGGACTTAGGCAGGGGGCAACTGAAGCTTTCTTT
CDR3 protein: CASSLGLRQGATEAFF

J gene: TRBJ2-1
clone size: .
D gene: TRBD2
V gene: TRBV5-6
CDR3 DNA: TGTGCCAGCAGCTTATACGGGGGGGCCAAAAATGAGCAGTTCTTC
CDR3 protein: CASSLYGGAKNEQFF

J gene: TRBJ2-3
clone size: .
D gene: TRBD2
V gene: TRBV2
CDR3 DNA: TGTGCCAGAAGCGGGGGGAGGGGAGATACGCAGTATTTT
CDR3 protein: CARSGGRGDTQYF

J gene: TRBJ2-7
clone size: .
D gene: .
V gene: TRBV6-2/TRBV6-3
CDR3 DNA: TGTGCCAGCAGTTACTCGGGCAGCCGGACCTACGAGCAGTACTTC
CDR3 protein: CASSYSGSRTYEQYF

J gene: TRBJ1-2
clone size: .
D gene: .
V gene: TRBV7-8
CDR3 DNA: TGTGCCAGCAGCTTAGCGCTGGGCAACTATGGCTACACCTTC
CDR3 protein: CASSLALGNYGYTF

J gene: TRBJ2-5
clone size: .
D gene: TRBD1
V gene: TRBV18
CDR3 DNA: TGTGCCAGCTCATCCCGGACAGGGGAAGAGACCCAGTACTTC
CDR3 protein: CASSSRTGEETQYF

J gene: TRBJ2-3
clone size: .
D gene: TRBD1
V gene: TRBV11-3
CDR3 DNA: TGTGCCAGCACCCGGACAGGGGCGGGAGATACGCAGTATTTT
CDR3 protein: CASTRTGAGDTQYF

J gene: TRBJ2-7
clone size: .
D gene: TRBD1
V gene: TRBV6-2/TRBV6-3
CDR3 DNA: TGTGCCAGCAGCTTTGGACAGGGAGTAGAATACGAGCAGTACTTC
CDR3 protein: CASSFGQGVEYEQYF

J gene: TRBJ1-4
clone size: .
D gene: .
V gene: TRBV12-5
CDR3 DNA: TGTGCTAGTGGTTTGGAGCCCCGGGGGAATGAAAAACTGTTTTTT
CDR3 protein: CASGLEPRGNEKLFF

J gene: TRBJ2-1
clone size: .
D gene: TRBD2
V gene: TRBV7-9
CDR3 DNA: TGTGCCAGCAGCAATAGTGGGCGGGGGGGAAGTTCCTACAATGAGCAGTTCTTC
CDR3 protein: CASSNSGRGGSSYNEQFF

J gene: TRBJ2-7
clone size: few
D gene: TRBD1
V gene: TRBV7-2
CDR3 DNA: TGTGCCAGCAGCTTACACGCCGGGACAGGTTCCTACGAGCAGTACTTC
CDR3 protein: CASSLHAGTGSYEQYF

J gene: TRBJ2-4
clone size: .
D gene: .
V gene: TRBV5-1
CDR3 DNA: TGCGCCAGCAGCGTACAGGTTGGGGAAAACATTCAGTACTTC
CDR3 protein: CASSVQVGENIQYF

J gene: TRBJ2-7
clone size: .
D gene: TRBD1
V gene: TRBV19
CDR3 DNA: TGTGCCAGTAGTATCCGGGACAGTTTAACCTACGAGCAGTACTTC
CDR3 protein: CASSIRDSLTYEQYF

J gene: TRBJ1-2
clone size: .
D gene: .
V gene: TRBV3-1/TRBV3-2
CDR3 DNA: TGTGCCAGCGGCGAACAGGGTGGGGTCTATGGCTACACCTTC
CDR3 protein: CASGEQGGVYGYTF

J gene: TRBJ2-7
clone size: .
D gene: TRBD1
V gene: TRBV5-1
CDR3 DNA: TGCGCCAGCAGCTTGGGAGCAGGGGGCGGGGAGCAGTACTTC
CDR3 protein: CASSLGAGGGEQYF

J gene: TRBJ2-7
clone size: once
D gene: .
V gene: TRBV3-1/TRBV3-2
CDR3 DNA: TGTGCCAGCAGCCGACTAGACTACGAGCAGTACTTC
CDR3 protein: CASSRLDYEQYF

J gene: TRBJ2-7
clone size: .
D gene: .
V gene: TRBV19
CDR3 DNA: TGTGCCAGTAGTATTGATGACAACTCCTACGAGCAGTACTTC
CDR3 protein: CASSIDDNSYEQYF

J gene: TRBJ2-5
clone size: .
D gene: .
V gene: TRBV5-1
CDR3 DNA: TGCGCCAGCAGCTTGGGCCTAGGATTAGAGACCCAGTACTTC
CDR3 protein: CASSLGLGLETQYF